These 8 T cell receptor beta chains were all obtained from the same sample, sequenced in a study of OX40 agonist ivuxolimab in advanced cancers. Clones were read by immunoSEQ multiplex PCR, and TCRdb kept only the in-frame ones, dropping some. The sample lists 75,000 or so clones; about 83% were seen once. The sample consisted of CD4+ or CD8+ T cells sorted from blood, taken in a trial of the OX40 agonist ivuxolimab. These receptors were taken from an adult with an advanced solid tumor such as melanoma, head and neck, liver or kidney cancer.

This CDR3 is CASSVEDTQYF. The CDR3 DNA is TGTGCCAGCAGCGTAGAAGATACGCAGTATTTT. This chain connects TRBV9 to TRBJ2-3, with no clear D. V was clipped by 0 bases and J by 5 bases, with 1 base between them. This CDR3 contains 11 residues. Germline lookup yields CDR1 SGDLS and CDR2 YYNGEE.

This chain connects TRBV4-1 to TRBJ1-5; no firm D call. The germline gives CDR1 MGHRA, CDR2 YSYEKL. This CDR3 comprises 13 residues. The V end lost 5 bases, the J end lost 7 bases, and 12 bases lay between the germline ends. CDR3 sequence (DNA): TGCGCCAGCAGCGATTGGTCTTTCCAGCCCCAGCATTTT. It is translated as CASSDWSFQPQHF.

The genes are TRBV11-2 and TRBJ2-1, with 8 bases that match TRBD1. Germline lookup yields CDR1 SGHAT and CDR2 FQNNGV. Trimming removed 7 bases from V and 5 bases from J; junction bases left unmatched: 7. The CDR3 contains 14 residues. CDR3 in amino acids: CASTPRGLDNEQFF. In nucleotides, the CDR3 is TGTGCCAGCACCCCCAGGGGGCTTGACAATGAGCAGTTCTTC.

V and J are TRBV19 and TRBJ2-6; D may be TRBD1 (5 bases). Germline CDR1 and CDR2: LNHDA and SQIVND (reference sequence). CDR3 length: 16 amino acids. Trimming took off 3 bases at V and 0 bases at J, with 9 bases between the two ends. CDR3 coding DNA: TGTGCCAGTAGTATCCCGCAGGGCTCTGGGGCCAACGTCCTGACTTTC. Protein product: CASSIPQGSGANVLTF. Variable domain in full (rest from reference TRBV19 and TRBJ2-6): DGGITQSPKYLFRKEGQNVTLSCEQNLNHDAMYWYRQDPGQGLRLIYYSQIVNDFQKGDIAEGYSVSREKKESFPLTVTSAQKNPTAFYLCASSIPQGSGANVLTFGAGSRLTVL.

This chain uses TRBV7-2 with TRBJ2-7; TRBD2 aligns across 7 bases. Unmatched junction bases numbered 7, after V lost 6 bases and J lost 5 bases. The CDR3 consists of 13 residues. Germline lookup yields CDR1 SGHTA and CDR2 FQGNSA. CDR3 protein: CASRFSGSNEQYF. CDR3 sequence (DNA): TGTGCCAGCAGATTTAGCGGGTCGAACGAGCAGTACTTC.

The chain employs TRBV12-5 and TRBJ2-2; D is unresolved. V was shortened by 3 bases and J by 2 bases, with 7 bases between the two germline ends. The CDR3 consists of 14 residues. Germline V gene sequence: CDR1 LGHNT, CDR2 FRNRAP. The CDR3 DNA reads TGTGCTAGTGGTTTATCTTCCAACACCGGGGAGCTGTTTTTT. It translates to CASGLSSNTGELFF.

The genes are TRBV7-2 and TRBJ2-1, with 8 bases identical to TRBD1. After removal of 5 bases from V and 12 bases from J, the junction contained 6 bases not matched to a gene. The V gene's germline CDR1 is SGHTA and CDR2 FQGNSA. The CDR3 is 12 residues long. The CDR3: CASSRDQGAQFF. The CDR3 DNA sequence: TGTGCCAGCAGCCGAGACCAGGGGGCGCAGTTCTTC.

The J gene is TRBJ2-1, the V gene TRBV7-2; 8 positions agree with TRBD2. The CDR3 runs 15 residues. Germline-derived CDR1 and CDR2 are SGHTA and FQGNSA. V was clipped by 2 bases and J by 4 bases; unmatched bases: 4. The CDR3 DNA reads as TGTGCCAGCAGCTTAACTGCGGGGGGATACAATGAGCAGTTCTTC. This codes for CASSLTAGGYNEQFF.